This is a list of T cell receptor beta chains from one sample in a study of OX40 agonist ivuxolimab in advanced cancers. Some clones are missing from TCRdb's copy, which holds only in-frame ones; the method was immunoSEQ multiplex PCR. The sample holds some 64,000 clones; around 83% are singletons and the top ten take about 0.75%. Sequencing was performed on CD4+ or CD8+ T cells sorted from blood, taken in a trial of the OX40 agonist ivuxolimab. Every receptor here comes from an adult with an advanced solid tumor such as melanoma, head and neck, liver or kidney cancer. CDR3s include the opening cysteine and the closing phenylalanine or tryptophan. A D gene is named only where the DNA matches it firmly. A clone size is listed for some rows: how often the clone was seen (once, few, many), or a class if it is expanded.

J gene: TRBJ2-1
clone size: NA
D gene: TRBD2
V gene: TRBV27
CDR3 DNA: TGTGCCAGCAGTTTGTTTACTAGCGGGAAAATCTACAATGAGCAGTTCTTC
CDR3 protein: CASSLFTSGKIYNEQFF

J gene: TRBJ2-5
clone size: NA
D gene: NA
V gene: TRBV7-9
CDR3 DNA: TGTGCCAGCAGCTTTAAACTAGAGACGACCCAGTACTTC
CDR3 protein: CASSFKLETTQYF

J gene: TRBJ1-1
clone size: NA
D gene: NA
V gene: TRBV2
CDR3 DNA: TGTGCCAGCAGCCCACTTGACACTGAAGCTTTCTTT
CDR3 protein: CASSPLDTEAFF

J gene: TRBJ1-2
clone size: NA
D gene: NA
V gene: TRBV7-2
CDR3 DNA: TGTGCCAGCAGCTTCACCCCTCAAGATGGCTATGGCTACACCTTC
CDR3 protein: CASSFTPQDGYGYTF

J gene: TRBJ1-2
clone size: NA
D gene: TRBD1
V gene: TRBV12-5
CDR3 DNA: TGTGCTAGTGCCTCGGACAGGGGGCGAGGCTACACCTTC
CDR3 protein: CASASDRGRGYTF

J gene: TRBJ1-1
clone size: NA
D gene: NA
V gene: TRBV14
CDR3 DNA: TGTGCCAGCAGCCGAACACAGAACACTGAAGCTTTCTTT
CDR3 protein: CASSRTQNTEAFF

J gene: TRBJ2-7
clone size: few
D gene: NA
V gene: TRBV7-7
CDR3 DNA: TGTGCCAGCAGCTCAAACAGGGTAGGGGAGCAGTACTTC
CDR3 protein: CASSSNRVGEQYF

J gene: TRBJ2-2
clone size: NA
D gene: TRBD1
V gene: TRBV10-3
CDR3 DNA: TGTGCCATCAGATCCACAGGGGGCGGTGAAACCGGGGAGCTGTTTTTT
CDR3 protein: CAIRSTGGGETGELFF

J gene: TRBJ2-1
clone size: few
D gene: NA
V gene: TRBV14
CDR3 DNA: TGTGCCAGCAGCCAAGAACTGCGACATATCTTC
CDR3 protein: CASSQELRHIF

J gene: TRBJ1-1
clone size: NA
D gene: NA
V gene: TRBV7-9
CDR3 DNA: TGTGCCAGCAGCCCGGGACGTAGACTGAACACTGAAGCTTTCTTT
CDR3 protein: CASSPGRRLNTEAFF

J gene: TRBJ2-4
clone size: NA
D gene: TRBD2
V gene: TRBV30
CDR3 DNA: TGTGCCTGGAGTGGGGCGGGGGAAAACATTCAGTACTTC
CDR3 protein: CAWSGAGENIQYF

J gene: TRBJ2-7
clone size: NA
D gene: TRBD1
V gene: TRBV5-4
CDR3 DNA: TGTGCCAGCAGCCCGACAGGGGTAAGGACCTACGAGCAGTACTTC
CDR3 protein: CASSPTGVRTYEQYF

J gene: TRBJ2-3
clone size: NA
D gene: TRBD2
V gene: TRBV6-1
CDR3 DNA: TGTGCCAGCAGTGCCCTTAGCGGGGGGGTCACAGATACGCAGTATTTT
CDR3 protein: CASSALSGGVTDTQYF

J gene: TRBJ2-1
clone size: NA
D gene: TRBD2
V gene: TRBV10-3
CDR3 DNA: TGTGCCGCCGCGGGAGACGCGAGCTCCTACAATGAGCAGTTCTTC
CDR3 protein: CAAAGDASSYNEQFF

J gene: TRBJ2-7
clone size: once
D gene: NA
V gene: TRBV6-1
CDR3 DNA: TGTGCCAGCTCCCGGACAGACTCCTACGAGCAGTACTTC
CDR3 protein: CASSRTDSYEQYF